These 2 T cell receptor beta chains originate from one sample sequenced in a study of neoadjuvant anti-PD-1 for oral cavity cancer. Data came from immunoSEQ multiplex PCR; TCRdb stores just in-frame clones and leaves some out. There are 65,000 to 70,000 clones in the sample; roughly nine tenths occur only once, and approximately 2.6% lies in the top ten. Time point defined: after neoadjuvant nivolumab, at surgical resection. The sequences come from PBMCs, collected after nivolumab (anti-PD-1) treatment. The receptors derive from a person aged 35-79 years with oral cavity squamous cell carcinoma.

The chain couples TRBV6-5 to TRBJ1-4; D not certain. V lost 6 bases to trimming and J lost 8 bases, with 16 bases between them. The germline CDR1 and CDR2 sequences are MNHEY and SVGAGI. The CDR3 extends over 14 amino acids. CDR3 region: CASSRRSGREKLFF. CDR3 nucleotide sequence: TGTGCCAGCAGCAGACGAAGTGGCAGAGAAAAACTGTTTTTT.

The chain employs TRBV30 and TRBJ2-7, with TRBD2 matching 11 bases. CDR3 length: 16 residues. Per the germline V gene, CDR1 is GTSNPN and CDR2 is SVGIG (reference sequence). Trimming took 0 bases from V and 3 from J; bases not matched to a gene: 7. CDR3 sequence reads: CAWSVPRGLAVYEQYF. The CDR3 region has the DNA TGTGCCTGGAGTGTACCCCGGGGACTAGCGGTCTACGAGCAGTACTTC.